Here is one T cell receptor beta chain with its context. Tumor samples were taken before definitive surgery or chemotherapy. Profiled with immunoSEQ multiplex PCR; TCRdb holds only in-frame clones, not every one. The sample records about 11,000 clones, about four fifths being singletons. This record comes from a study of high-grade serous ovarian cancer treatment subgroups. Sequencing used tumor tissue. The clonotype was recovered from a human donor with high-grade serous ovarian cancer.

For the CDR3, the DNA is TGTGCCACCAACCCACCTAGCGTGACCTACGAGCAGTACTTC. This encodes CATNPPSVTYEQYF. This chain links TRBV2 with TRBJ2-7; tentatively, D is TRBD2 (6 bases). V lost 10 bases and J lost 2, with 18 bases in between. The CDR3 consists of 14 residues. Germline CDR1 and CDR2: SNHLY and FYNNEI.